This T cell receptor (beta chain) came from a study of T cell repertoires in aging, cancer and after chemotherapy. The template was genomic DNA from peripheral blood, not RNA. This clonotype was counted a few times. Its antigen is still unknown. Notes on the study in general: In healthy donors, age-related TCR diversity loss mainly reflected lost richness.

A mixed TRB-A/B primer pool amplified rearranged TRB by multiplex touch-down PCR. TCRdb ran MiXCR on the multiplex PCR reads and lists one entry per CDR3 protein. The sample has 10,000 to 15,000 distinct CDR3 sequences, 35% seen once. Sequenced material: blood. This sequence originates from a human donor in good health. The donor label of this sample is uncertain.

This CDR3 is CATQDANSYEQYF. The DNA for the CDR3 is TGTGCCACCCAGGACGCCAACTCCTACGAGCAGTACTTC. The chain joins TRBV27 to TRBJ2-7; D gene uncertain. Per germline, CDR1 MNHEY and CDR2 SMNVEV (reference sequence). V was trimmed by 10 bases and J by 0 bases, leaving 13 bases between them. The length of the CDR3 is 13 residues.